This T cell receptor beta chain was recovered during a study of blood T cell repertoires in COVID-19. At the level of the study: There were acute and convalescent COVID-19 samples, and they came from the United States, Italy and Spain.

CDR3 length equals 13 residues. The ends were cut back, 5 bases at V and 1 base at J, with 5 bases in the middle. CDR1 and CDR2 from the germline V gene are MRHNA and SNTAGT. Produced via immunoSEQ multiplex PCR; TCRdb's table is partial and in-frame only. The profile shows 200,000 to 250,000 clones, about 85% of them singletons. Grouping used clinical history reported by participants in a survey and questionnaire. Before being deemed recovered, Cohort 3 donors had two negative PCRs, clearance, or symptom resolution. This clone was observed many times. This TCR came from a man in his forties or fifties who had recovered from COVID-19. The sequenced sample consisted of PBMCs or T cells enriched from blood (not recorded which). This chain uses TRBV6-4 with TRBJ2-2; D may be TRBD2 (5 bases). In nucleotides, the CDR3 is TGTGCCAGCAGTAGCGGGAACACCGGGGAGCTGTTTTTT. Translating gives CASSSGNTGELFF.